This passage covers 26 T cell receptor beta chains from one sample sequenced in a study of cytomegalovirus exposure and HLA in healthy donors. PCR involved 60 Vbeta and 13 Jbeta primers. The table came from immunoSEQ multiplex PCR; TCRdb's copy has only in-frame clones and leaves some out. This table holds about 65,000 clones, about 78% found once. Sequences were obtained from PBMCs. All receptors come from a girl aged 5 to 17 in good health and CMV-seropositive.

By share, this clone counts as medium-sized. J is TRBJ1-3 and V is TRBV7-4; no firm D call. Germline V gene sequence: CDR1 SGHVT, CDR2 SQSDAQ. CDR3 size: 15 residues. The ends were cut back, 5 bases at V and 4 bases at J, with 15 bases in the middle. CDR3 DNA: TGTGCCAGCAGCCCCCGGTCGAGGCCAGGAAACACCATATATTTT. Its translation is CASSPRSRPGNTIYF.

The chain joins TRBV28 to TRBJ1-5, with a weak D call TRBD1 (5 bases). The ends were cut back, 5 bases at V and 6 bases at J, with 8 bases in the middle. The germline V gene has CDR1 MDHEN and CDR2 SYDVKM. The CDR3 spans 12 residues. The DNA for the CDR3 is TGTGCCAGCAGTGGGGGGGGTCAGCCCCAGCATTTT. Amino acid sequence: CASSGGGQPQHF.

CDR3 in DNA: TGTGCCACCCAGCGAATTGGGTCAATCTCTGGAAACACCATATATTTT. Protein: CATQRIGSISGNTIYF. V usage is TRBV28 and J usage is TRBJ1-3, with unresolved D. V was pared by 10 bases and J by 0 bases, with 19 bases between. The V gene's germline CDR1 is MDHEN and CDR2 SYDVKM. CDR3 length: 16 residues.

This chain uses TRBV7-7 with TRBJ2-1; D perhaps matches TRBD2 (5 bases). CDR1 and CDR2 from the germline V gene are SSHAT and FNYEAQ (reference sequence). V was trimmed by 5 bases and J by 2 bases, leaving 10 bases between them. The CDR3 length is 14 residues. The CDR3 DNA reads TGTGCCAGCAGCCCATTGCGGGCCTACAATGAGCAGTTCTTC. Residues: CASSPLRAYNEQFF.

The DNA of the CDR3 is TGTGCCAGCAGTGAAGCATTCCGGGTTGGCTACACCTTC. Translating it yields CASSEAFRVGYTF. This chain connects TRBV6-1 to TRBJ1-2; D not resolved. V was cut by 0 bases and J by 7 bases, with 9 bases left in between. Germline values: CDR1 MNHNS, CDR2 SASEGT. There are 13 residues in the CDR3.

J is TRBJ2-3 and V is TRBV29-1, with D uncertain. This CDR3 has 11 residues. Germline loops: CDR1 SQVTM, CDR2 ANQGSEA. V shed 3 bases and J shed 11 bases, with 12 bases lying between them. The CDR3: CSVESWRKQYF. CDR3 nucleotides: TGCAGCGTTGAGAGTTGGAGAAAGCAGTATTTT.

The chain employs TRBV30 and TRBJ1-4; possible D gene TRBD1, 5 bases. The CDR3 runs to 16 residues. V lost 2 bases and J lost 4, with 17 bases in between. Looked up from germline, CDR1 is GTSNPN and CDR2 is SVGIG (reference sequence). CDR3 DNA sequence: TGTGCCTGGAGTCTCGGGACTTGGGACCATAATGAAAAACTGTTTTTT. Its protein product is CAWSLGTWDHNEKLFF.

J is TRBJ2-2 and V is TRBV5-4; 10 nucleotides align to TRBD1. Germline CDR1 and CDR2: SGHNT and YYREEE (reference sequence). This CDR3 is 16 amino acids long. The V segment lost 5 bases and the J segment 7 bases; nucleotides outside the gene matches: 11. DNA for the CDR3: TGTGCCAGCAGTCAACGGGACAGGGGTTTGAGCGGGGAGCTGTTTTTT. It is translated as CASSQRDRGLSGELFF.

This rearrangement joins TRBV9 to TRBJ2-5; D ambiguous. The CDR3 has 16 residues. The V end lost 6 bases, the J end lost 1 base, and 19 bases lay between the germline ends. Germline CDR1 reads SGDLS; CDR2 reads YYNGEE. The CDR3 sequence is CASIPTLSPVQETQYF. The CDR3 region has the DNA TGTGCCAGCATCCCAACATTAAGTCCCGTCCAAGAGACCCAGTACTTC.

This chain connects TRBV11-2 to TRBJ1-1; D is ambiguous. There are 15 residues in the CDR3. CDR1 and CDR2 (germline): SGHAT, FQNNGV. Between the trimmed V and J ends, which lost 0 bases and 3 bases, there was a span of 11 bases. CDR3 nucleotides: TGTGCCAGCAGCTTAGAAGTATATGCGTACACTGAAGCTTTCTTT. Protein sequence: CASSLEVYAYTEAFF.

This clone occurred a few times. The chain employs TRBV29-1 and TRBJ1-2, with 9 bases matching TRBD1. V lost 5 bases, J lost 6 bases, and 16 bases stayed unmatched. The CDR3 length is 16 residues. Germline CDR1 reads SQVTM; CDR2 reads ANQGSEA. In DNA form, the CDR3 reads TGCAGCGTTTTAGAACAGGGGGCGAGAGGGGGTCATGGCTACACCTTC. Translated: CSVLEQGARGGHGYTF.

This clone was counted once. This rearrangement joins TRBV28 to TRBJ1-5; weak D call: TRBD1 (6 bases). CDR1 and CDR2 from the germline V gene are MDHEN and SYDVKM. This CDR3 is built from 16 residues. V lost 3 bases, J lost 2 bases, and 14 bases lay in between. DNA of the CDR3: TGTGCCAGCAGTTTGGGCCTCCACAGGGGCAATCAGCCCCAGCATTTT. It is translated as CASSLGLHRGNQPQHF.

The V call is TRBV4-3, the J call TRBJ1-5; TRBD1 matches at 9 bases. This CDR3 spans 19 amino acids. Germline V CDR1 and CDR2: LGHNA, YSLEER. V lost 0 bases and J lost 0; bases outside the gene matches: 9. The CDR3 DNA reads as TGCGCCAGCAGCCAAGAAAGGGGACAGGGAGGGTATAGCAATCAGCCCCAGCATTTT. This sequence encodes CASSQERGQGGYSNQPQHF.

The rearrangement links TRBV5-1 to TRBJ2-7; TRBD2 aligns across 7 bases. The CDR3 totals 14 residues. V dropped 0 bases and J dropped 3; count of bases not matched to a gene: 3. Germline CDR1 is SGHRS and CDR2 is YFSETQ. The DNA for the CDR3 is TGCGCCAGCAGCTTGGTGACGGGGGGCTACGAGCAGTACTTC. Its translation is CASSLVTGGYEQYF. The full variable domain, rest sourced from reference TRBV5-1 and TRBJ2-7, is KAGVTQTPRYLIKTRGQQVTLSCSPISGHRSVSWYQQTPGQGLQFLFEYFSETQRNKGNFPGRFSGRQFSNSRSEMNVSTLELGDSALYLCASSLVTGGYEQYFGPGTRLTVT.

This clone was seen just once. The chain is built from TRBV5-4 and TRBJ2-4; D might be TRBD1 (5 bases). CDR1 is SGHNT, CDR2 YYREEE, per germline (reference sequence). Trimming shortened V by 4 bases and J by 6 bases, and 11 bases separated the two germline ends. This CDR3 contains 13 residues. The CDR3 bases are TGTGCCAGCAGCACACCGGACACAAACATTCAGTACTTC. Its translation is CASSTPDTNIQYF.

This clone was observed a single time. The chain joins TRBV7-8 to TRBJ2-1; 11 bases fit TRBD2. V lost 0 bases to trimming and J lost 6 bases; unmatched junction nucleotides: 4. Germline lookup yields CDR1 SGHVS and CDR2 FQNEAQ. This CDR3 is 16 amino acids long. The CDR3: CASSLALAGGGNEQFF. Written as DNA, the CDR3 is TGTGCCAGCAGCTTAGCGCTAGCGGGGGGCGGCAATGAGCAGTTCTTC.

The J gene is TRBJ2-1, the V gene TRBV11-2; D may be TRBD2 (5 bases). The CDR3 loop spans 14 amino acids. Trimming shortened V by 2 bases and J by 0 bases, and 5 bases separated the two germline ends. The germline gives CDR1 SGHAT, CDR2 FQNNGV. CDR3 in amino acids: CASSLRGSYNEQFF. DNA of the CDR3: TGTGCCAGCAGCTTACGGGGCTCCTACAATGAGCAGTTCTTC.

J is TRBJ1-2 and V is TRBV4-1; D possibly corresponds to TRBD1 (6 bases). Germline lookup yields CDR1 MGHRA and CDR2 YSYEKL. Trimming pared 0 bases from V and 6 bases from J, leaving 14 bases between. The CDR3 extends over 15 amino acids. CDR3 sequence: CASSQDLRGGHGYTF. The CDR3 DNA reads TGCGCCAGCAGCCAAGATTTAAGGGGGGGCCATGGCTACACCTTC.

CDR3 nucleotides: TGTGCCAGCTCACCAAAGACTGCGAACACTGAAGCTTTCTTT. This gives the protein CASSPKTANTEAFF. The chain has TRBV18 and TRBJ1-1; the D is unclear. The CDR3 extends over 14 amino acids. With 2 bases removed from V and 1 base from J, the gap between germline ends came to 8 bases. Germline V lookup: CDR1 KGHSH, CDR2 LQKENI. Using reference TRBV18 and TRBJ1-1 for the parts outside the CDR3, the full variable domain is NAGVMQNPRHLVRRRGQEARLRCSPMKGHSHVYWYRQLPEEGLKFMVYLQKENIIDESGMPKERFSAEFPKEGPSILRIQQVVRGDSAAYFCASSPKTANTEAFFGQGTRLTVV.

The chain carries TRBV30 and TRBJ2-2; the D gene is possibly TRBD2 (6 bases). Germline V gene sequence: CDR1 GTSNPN, CDR2 SVGIG (reference sequence). The V end lost 2 bases, the J end lost 4 bases, and 11 bases lay between the germline ends. The CDR3 is 14 residues long. In DNA, the CDR3 is TGTGCCTGGAGTCGGAGGGCATCCACCGGGGAGCTGTTTTTT. Its translation: CAWSRRASTGELFF. Based on the CDR3 plus reference TRBV30 and TRBJ2-2, the full variable domain is SQTIHQWPATLVQPVGSPLSLECTVEGTSNPNLYWYRQAAGRGLQLLFYSVGIGQISSEVPQNLSASRPQDRQFILSSKKLLLSDSGFYLCAWSRRASTGELFFGEGSRLTVL.

This sequence joins TRBV5-4 and TRBJ2-7, with 9 nucleotides matching TRBD1. V shed 4 bases and J 6 bases; nucleotides not matched to a gene: 8. The germline V gene encodes CDR1 SGHNT and CDR2 YYREEE (reference sequence). The CDR3 has 14 amino acids. CDR3 coding DNA: TGTGCCAGCAGCCCCGGGACAGGGACTTTCGAGCAGTACTTC. Protein: CASSPGTGTFEQYF.

This clone has just a few counts. The chain recombines TRBV7-2 with TRBJ2-2; D possibly corresponds to TRBD1 (6 bases). The germline V and J ends were trimmed by 5 bases and 5 bases, with 15 bases remaining between them. In germline, CDR1 is SGHTA, CDR2 FQGNSA. CDR3 length: 15 residues. Here the CDR3 DNA reads TGTGCCAGCAGCCGCACAGGGTCCATGACCGGGGAGCTGTTTTTT. This sequence encodes CASSRTGSMTGELFF.

V and J are TRBV7-9 and TRBJ2-7; 8 nucleotides match TRBD1. Trimming removed 5 bases from V and 0 bases from J; junction bases left unmatched: 12. CDR1 and CDR2 (germline): SEHNR, FQNEAQ (reference sequence). The CDR3 is 17 residues long. CDR3 nucleotides: TGTGCCAGCAGCCGACACCTGGGACAGGAGAGCTCCTACGAGCAGTACTTC. It encodes CASSRHLGQESSYEQYF.

The CDR3 nucleotides are TGTGCCAGCAGCTTAGGGGAAGCGGGAGGGCCGAGTGAGCAGTACTTC. Protein: CASSLGEAGGPSEQYF. The chain joins TRBV28 to TRBJ2-7, with 10 bases that match TRBD2. CDR1 is MDHEN and CDR2 is SYDVKM in the germline V gene. V was clipped by 6 bases and J by 7 bases; unmatched bases: 15. The CDR3 has 16 amino acids.

This clone has just one count. V usage is TRBV2 and J usage is TRBJ1-6; D not resolved. Deletions cut 7 bases from V and 5 bases from J, with 6 bases between. This CDR3 region has 12 residues. Germline V gene data show CDR1 as SNHLY and CDR2 as FYNNEI. CDR3 DNA: TGTGCCAGCACCTTAAATAATTCACCCCTCCACTTT. Translated, it gives CASTLNNSPLHF.

CDR3 residues: CASSLEGQVFSGANVLTF. In DNA, the CDR3 is TGCGCCAGCAGCTTGGAGGGACAGGTGTTCTCTGGGGCCAACGTCCTGACTTTC. The V call is TRBV5-1, the J call TRBJ2-6; 8 bases match TRBD1. CDR3 length: 18 residues. The trim removed 0 bases at V and 0 bases at J, leaving 5 bases unmatched. Germline CDR1 and CDR2: SGHRS and YFSETQ.